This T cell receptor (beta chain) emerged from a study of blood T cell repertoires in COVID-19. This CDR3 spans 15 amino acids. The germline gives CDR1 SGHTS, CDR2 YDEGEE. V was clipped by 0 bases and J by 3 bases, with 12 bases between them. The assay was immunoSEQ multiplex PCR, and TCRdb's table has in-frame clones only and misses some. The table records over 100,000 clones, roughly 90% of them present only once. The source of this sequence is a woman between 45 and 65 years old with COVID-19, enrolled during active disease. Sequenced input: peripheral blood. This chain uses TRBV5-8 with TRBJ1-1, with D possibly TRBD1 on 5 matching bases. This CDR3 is CASSLAWLGDTEAFF. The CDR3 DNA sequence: TGTGCCAGCAGCTTGGCGTGGTTAGGGGACACTGAAGCTTTCTTT.